Shown below are 18 T cell receptor beta chains from a single sample sequenced in a study of cytomegalovirus exposure and HLA in healthy donors. The PCR made use of 60 Vbeta and 13 Jbeta primers. TCRdb's copy holds only in-frame clones and misses some; the assay was immunoSEQ multiplex PCR. Among some 180,000 clones listed, over 75% were seen once. Sequenced sample: PBMCs. The receptors were gathered from a male donor in good health and CMV-seronegative.

The chain combines TRBV5-4 with TRBJ2-3; TRBD1 aligns across 7 bases. Per the germline V gene, CDR1 is SGHNT and CDR2 is YYREEE (reference sequence). The CDR3 has 17 residues. V was clipped by 4 bases and J by 1 base; unmatched bases: 12. CDR3 in DNA: TGTGCCAGCAGCCCGTCCGGGTCGGGACAGCGCACAGATACGCAGTATTTT. Amino acid sequence: CASSPSGSGQRTDTQYF.

This chain connects TRBV5-1 to TRBJ1-1; 7 positions match TRBD1. The CDR3 runs to 14 residues. The junction had 6 bases not matched to a gene; V was cut back by 7 bases and J by 0 bases. Germline lookup yields CDR1 SGHRS and CDR2 YFSETQ. The CDR3 spells CASLQGPLNTEAFF. CDR3 sequence (DNA): TGCGCCAGCTTACAGGGGCCGTTGAACACTGAAGCTTTCTTT.

The chain links TRBV9 to TRBJ1-1, with no clear D. Germline CDR1 SGDLS, CDR2 YYNGEE. V lost 0 bases, J lost 1 base, and 7 bases lay in between. The CDR3 loop spans 14 amino acids. The CDR3 region is CASSVVAENTEAFF. CDR3 nucleotide sequence: TGTGCCAGCAGCGTAGTTGCGGAGAACACTGAAGCTTTCTTT. The full variable domain, its missing parts supplied by reference TRBV9 and TRBJ1-1, is DSGVTQTPKHLITATGQRVTLRCSPRSGDLSVYWYQQSLDQGLQFLIQYYNGEERAKGNILERFSAQQFPDLHSELNLSSLELGDSALYFCASSVVAENTEAFFGQGTRLTVV.

The rearrangement joins TRBV5-1 to TRBJ2-1; D unresolved. This CDR3 contains 15 residues. Germline V gene sequence: CDR1 SGHRS, CDR2 YFSETQ. With 4 bases removed from V and 0 bases from J, the gap between germline ends came to 11 bases. CDR3 nucleotide sequence: TGCGCCAGCAGCGCCAGAGGTAGCTCCTACAATGAGCAGTTCTTC. Encoded protein: CASSARGSSYNEQFF.

The chain links TRBV6-6 to TRBJ2-2, with TRBD2 identical over 9 bases. The V and J ends lost 6 bases and 8 bases, in that order; junction bases with no gene match: 7. Germline V CDR1 and CDR2: MNHNY, SVGAGI (reference sequence). This CDR3 is 14 amino acids long. The CDR3 region is CASSLSGGQGELFF. In DNA form, the CDR3 reads TGTGCCAGCAGCCTTAGCGGGGGTCAAGGGGAGCTGTTTTTT.

This chain joins TRBV5-4 and TRBJ2-1; D ambiguous. Trimming stripped 1 base from V and 2 bases from J, with 10 bases between. The CDR3 is 15 residues long. Germline CDR1 SGHNT, CDR2 YYREEE (reference sequence). This chain's CDR3 is CASSLSQVTYNEQFF. In nucleotides, the CDR3 is TGTGCCAGCAGCTTGTCCCAGGTTACCTACAATGAGCAGTTCTTC. The full variable domain, in which reference TRBV5-4 and TRBJ2-1 provide the parts outside the CDR3, is ETGVTQSPTHLIKTRGQQVTLRCSSQSGHNTVSWYQQALGQGPQFIFQYYREEENGRGNFPPRFSGLQFPNYSSELNVNALELDDSALYLCASSLSQVTYNEQFFGPGTRLTVL.

This chain links TRBV7-6 with TRBJ2-3, with 12 nucleotides matching TRBD2. The CDR3 loop spans 21 amino acids. Per the germline V gene, CDR1 is SGHVS and CDR2 is FNYEAQ. V trimming: 1 base; J trimming: 2 bases; junction bases outside the gene matches: 16. The CDR3 loop reads CASSLVLAGGHTPPTTDTQYF. The CDR3 DNA reads as TGTGCCAGCAGCTTAGTCCTAGCGGGGGGGCATACTCCCCCGACCACAGATACGCAGTATTTT. Drawing the rest from reference TRBV7-6 and TRBJ2-3, the complete variable domain is GAGVSQSPRYKVTKRGQDVALRCDPISGHVSLYWYRQALGQGPEFLTYFNYEAQQDKSGLPNDRFSAERPEGSISTLTIQRTEQRDSAMYRCASSLVLAGGHTPPTTDTQYFGPGTRLTVL.

The chain links TRBV5-1 to TRBJ1-6; 12 bases agree with TRBD1. CDR3 size: 15 residues. Germline V gives CDR1 SGHRS, CDR2 YFSETQ. V dropped 4 bases and J dropped 8; count of bases not matched to a gene: 4. The CDR3 bases are TGCGCCAGCAGCATCGGGGACAGGGGGCATTCACCCCTCCACTTT. Protein sequence: CASSIGDRGHSPLHF.

V usage is TRBV27 and J usage is TRBJ1-1; 9 nucleotides agree with TRBD1. CDR1 is MNHEY and CDR2 is SMNVEV in the germline V gene (reference sequence). CDR3 length: 16 amino acids. Trimming cost V 4 bases and J 3 bases; bases outside gene matches: 9. The CDR3, as DNA: TGTGCCAGCAGTTCCCGAGTTAACAGGGGGCACACTGAAGCTTTCTTT. Amino acid sequence: CASSSRVNRGHTEAFF.

This clone has only one observation. The chain employs TRBV4-3 and TRBJ2-3, with 7 nucleotides matching TRBD2. From germline, CDR1 is LGHNA and CDR2 YSLEER. The V and J ends lost 0 bases and 4 bases, in that order; junction bases with no gene match: 16. The CDR3 covers 19 residues. CDR3: CASSQDFLLAGVRADTQYF. In DNA form, the CDR3 reads TGCGCCAGCAGCCAAGATTTTCTCCTCGCGGGGGTAAGGGCAGATACGCAGTATTTT.

V gene TRBV21-1 combines with J gene TRBJ2-2; the table gives TRBD1 as D, unverified against the DNA. TRBV21-1 is an annotated pseudogene. CDR3 length equals 17 residues. The CDR3, as DNA: TGTCACGGAGATATCGGGACAGGGTATGAAGACACCGGGGAGCTGTTTTTT. Translating gives CHGDIGTGYEDTGELFF.

This clone was seen a few times. This chain links TRBV19 with TRBJ2-7; 7 nucleotides line up with TRBD1. The trim removed 4 bases at V and 2 bases at J, leaving 5 bases unmatched. The CDR3 extends over 14 amino acids. Germline V gives CDR1 LNHDA, CDR2 SQIVND (reference sequence). As DNA, the CDR3 is TGTGCCAGTAGTACGACAGGGTTTCCCTACGAGCAGTACTTC. Its translation is CASSTTGFPYEQYF.

V is TRBV2 and J is TRBJ2-5; D might be TRBD1 (6 bases). CDR1 is SNHLY and CDR2 is FYNNEI in the germline V gene. Trimming removed 6 bases from V and 5 bases from J, with 22 bases in between. This CDR3 comprises 16 residues. Here the CDR3 reads CASRALGGREGETQYF. Here the CDR3 DNA reads TGTGCCAGCAGGGCCCTTGGGGGCAGGGAAGGTGAGACCCAGTACTTC.

This rearrangement joins TRBV6-5 to TRBJ2-7; no firm D call. The CDR3 loop spans 12 amino acids. The V and J ends lost 6 bases and 3 bases respectively, with 9 bases between them. Per the germline V gene, CDR1 is MNHEY and CDR2 is SVGAGI. The CDR3 protein is CASSERGYEQYF. DNA of the CDR3: TGTGCCAGCAGCGAACGAGGCTACGAGCAGTACTTC.

This chain uses TRBV14 with TRBJ1-6, with D possibly matching TRBD1 (6 bases). Germline V gene lookup returns CDR1 SGHDN and CDR2 FVKESK. V gave up 7 bases and J gave up 4 bases, with 20 bases separating them. The CDR3 sequence is 17 residues long. The CDR3 bases are TGTGCCAGCAACTTACGACAGGTCCTAAATTATAATTCACCCCTCCACTTT. Translating it yields CASNLRQVLNYNSPLHF.

The chain links TRBV11-2 to TRBJ1-2, with D perhaps matching TRBD1 (5 bases). CDR1 is SGHAT, CDR2 FQNNGV, per germline. Trimming cost V 2 bases and J 7 bases, with 20 bases left between them. The CDR3 loop spans 16 amino acids. The CDR3 nucleotides read TGTGCCAGCAGCTTAAGACAGATTAAACCCGGTGGTGGCTACACCTTC. It codes for CASSLRQIKPGGGYTF.

This chain connects TRBV7-2 to TRBJ2-3; 7 bases agree with TRBD2. Per germline, CDR1 SGHTA and CDR2 FQGNSA. CDR3 length: 15 residues. With 3 bases clipped from V and 5 bases from J, the junction kept 8 bases outside the gene matches. The chain's CDR3 is CASSFSSGYKDTQYF. CDR3 in DNA: TGTGCCAGCAGCTTTTCTAGCGGTTATAAAGATACGCAGTATTTT.

The V gene is TRBV19, the J gene TRBJ2-7; D call uncertain. CDR3 length: 14 amino acids. With 3 bases removed from V and 2 bases from J, the gap between germline ends came to 11 bases. Germline V gene sequence: CDR1 LNHDA, CDR2 SQIVND (reference sequence). The CDR3 spells CASSMSRRTYEQYF. CDR3 nucleotide sequence: TGTGCCAGTAGTATGAGTCGGCGGACCTACGAGCAGTACTTC.